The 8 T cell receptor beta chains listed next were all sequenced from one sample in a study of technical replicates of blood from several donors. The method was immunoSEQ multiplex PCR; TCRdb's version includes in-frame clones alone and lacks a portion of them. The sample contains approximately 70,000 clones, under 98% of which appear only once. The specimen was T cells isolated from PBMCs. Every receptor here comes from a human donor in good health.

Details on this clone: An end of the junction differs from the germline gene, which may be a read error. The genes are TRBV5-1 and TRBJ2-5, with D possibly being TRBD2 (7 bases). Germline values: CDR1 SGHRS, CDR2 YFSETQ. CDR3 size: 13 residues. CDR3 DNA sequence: TGCGCCAGCAGGTTGGGGGGGCAGGAGACCCAGTACTTC. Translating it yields CASRLGGQETQYF.

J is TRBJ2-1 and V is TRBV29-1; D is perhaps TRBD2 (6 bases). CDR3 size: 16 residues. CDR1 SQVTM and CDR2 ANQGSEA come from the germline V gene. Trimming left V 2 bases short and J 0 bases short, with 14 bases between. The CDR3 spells CSVERASGGSYNEQFF. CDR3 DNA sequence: TGCAGCGTTGAACGGGCCTCCGGGGGCTCCTACAATGAGCAGTTCTTC.

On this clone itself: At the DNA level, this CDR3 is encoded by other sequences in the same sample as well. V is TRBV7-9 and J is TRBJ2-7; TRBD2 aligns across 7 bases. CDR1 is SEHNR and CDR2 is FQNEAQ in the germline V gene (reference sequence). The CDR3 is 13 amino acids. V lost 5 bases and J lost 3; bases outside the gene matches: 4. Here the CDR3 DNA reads TGTGCCAGCAGCCGACGGGAGGACTACGAGCAGTACTTC. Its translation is CASSRREDYEQYF. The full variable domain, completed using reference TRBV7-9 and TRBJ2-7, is DTGVSQNPRHKITKRGQNVTFRCDPISEHNRLYWYRQTLGQGPEFLTYFQNEAQLEKSRLLSDRFSAERPKGSFSTLEIQRTEQGDSAMYLCASSRREDYEQYFGPGTRLTVT.

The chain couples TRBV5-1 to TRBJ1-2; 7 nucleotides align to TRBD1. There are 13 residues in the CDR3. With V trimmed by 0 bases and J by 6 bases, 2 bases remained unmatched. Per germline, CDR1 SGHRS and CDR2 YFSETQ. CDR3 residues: CASSLATGDGYTF. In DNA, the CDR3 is TGCGCCAGCAGCTTGGCTACAGGGGATGGCTACACCTTC.

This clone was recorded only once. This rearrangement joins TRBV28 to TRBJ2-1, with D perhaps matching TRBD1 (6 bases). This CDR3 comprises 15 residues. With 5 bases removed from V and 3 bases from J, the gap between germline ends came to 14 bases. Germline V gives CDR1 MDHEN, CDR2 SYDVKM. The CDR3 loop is CASSHRTAVYNEQFF. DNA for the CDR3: TGTGCCAGCAGTCACCGGACAGCGGTCTACAATGAGCAGTTCTTC.

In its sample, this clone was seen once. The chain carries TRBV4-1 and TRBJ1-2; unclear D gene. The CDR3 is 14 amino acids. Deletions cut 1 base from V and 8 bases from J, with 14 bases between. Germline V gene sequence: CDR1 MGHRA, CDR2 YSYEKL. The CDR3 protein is CASSQGIVREGYTF. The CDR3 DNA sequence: TGCGCCAGCAGCCAAGGAATAGTGCGGGAGGGCTACACCTTC.

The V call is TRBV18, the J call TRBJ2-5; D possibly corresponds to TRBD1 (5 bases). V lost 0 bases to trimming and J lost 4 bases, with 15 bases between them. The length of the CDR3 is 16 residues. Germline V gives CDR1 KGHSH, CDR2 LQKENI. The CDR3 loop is CASSPPLQAGRETQYF. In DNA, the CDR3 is TGTGCCAGCTCACCACCTCTTCAGGCAGGGCGAGAGACCCAGTACTTC.

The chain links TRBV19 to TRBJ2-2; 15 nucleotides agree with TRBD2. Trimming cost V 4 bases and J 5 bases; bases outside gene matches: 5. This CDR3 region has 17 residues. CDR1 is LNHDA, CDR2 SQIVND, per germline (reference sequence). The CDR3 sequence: CASSKGLAGGKTGELFF. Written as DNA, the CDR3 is TGTGCCAGTAGTAAGGGACTAGCGGGAGGAAAAACCGGGGAGCTGTTTTTT.